The present T cell receptor beta chain was sequenced within a study of response to subunit inactivated influenza vaccine. General study results and limits: That few new T cells are recruited by each seasonal influenza vaccination was the authors' suggestion.

In its sample, this clonotype was seen a few times. Antigen unknown. Trimming removed 3 bases from V and 4 bases from J, with 9 bases in between. The CDR3 length is 13 residues. CDR1 and CDR2 from the germline V gene are SGHAT and FQNNGV. TCRdb reprocessed the RT-PCR reads with MiXCR, giving one entry per CDR3 protein. In the table there are approximately 530,000 distinct CDR3 sequences, 7.5% to 8.5% of which are singletons. The chain links TRBV11-2 to TRBJ1-2; a possible D gene is TRBD1 (5 bases). Sequences were derived from PBMCs from blood, sampled about 24 months after vaccination. The TCR sequence derives from a man aged 45-69 years who received an inactivated influenza vaccine. The DNA for the CDR3 is TGTGCCAGCAGCTTCGACAGTACCTATGGCTACACCTTC. As protein: CASSFDSTYGYTF.